The clone carrying this T cell receptor (beta chain) was counted at least ten times. What it binds is unknown. In germline, CDR1 is DFQATT, CDR2 SNEGSKA (reference sequence). The CDR3 consists of 15 residues. V dropped 0 bases and J dropped 4 bases, with 13 bases sitting between them. This sample is drawn from a study of human T cells and chemical hapten exposure. Study results and limitations: Because all patients had alopecia, their immune responses might differ from healthy ones.

In TCRdb, the RACE reads were re-called with MiXCR into one record per CDR3 protein. The sample shows around 42,000 distinct CDR3 sequences, less than 3.5% of them seen only once. The time point here: patch test 2, 6 weeks after DPC sensitization. Treatment defined: therapeutic diphenylcyclopropenone sensitization with weekly scalp DPC. This TCR derives from a man aged 40-50 years with alopecia areata. Some clones in this sample may be carry-over from other donors' samples. V usage is TRBV20-1 and J usage is TRBJ2-1; D remains ambiguous. Sample: whole blood, taken in connection with sensitization to the hapten diphenylcyclopropenone (DPC). CDR3 coding DNA: TGCAGTGCTAGAGATCCCGGTCTAAGTTACAATGAGCAGTTCTTC. Translating it yields CSARDPGLSYNEQFF.